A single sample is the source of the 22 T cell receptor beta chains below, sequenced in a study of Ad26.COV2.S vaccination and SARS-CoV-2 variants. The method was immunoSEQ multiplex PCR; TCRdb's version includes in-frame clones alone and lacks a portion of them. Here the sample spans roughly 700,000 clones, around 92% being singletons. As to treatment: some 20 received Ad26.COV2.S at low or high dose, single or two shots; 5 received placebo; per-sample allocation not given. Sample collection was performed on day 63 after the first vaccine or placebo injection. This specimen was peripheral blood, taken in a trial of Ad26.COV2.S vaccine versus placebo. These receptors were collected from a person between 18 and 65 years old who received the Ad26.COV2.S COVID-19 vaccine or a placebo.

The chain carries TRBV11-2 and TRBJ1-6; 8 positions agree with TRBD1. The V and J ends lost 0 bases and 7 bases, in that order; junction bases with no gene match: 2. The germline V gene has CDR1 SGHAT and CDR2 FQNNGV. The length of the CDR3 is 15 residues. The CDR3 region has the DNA TGTGCCAGCAGCTTAGACCAGGGGGCCAATTCACCCCTCCACTTT. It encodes CASSLDQGANSPLHF.

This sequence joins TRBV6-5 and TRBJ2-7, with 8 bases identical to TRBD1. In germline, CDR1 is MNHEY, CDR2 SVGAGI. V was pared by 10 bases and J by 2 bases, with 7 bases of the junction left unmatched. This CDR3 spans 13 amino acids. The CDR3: CATSRDRTYEQYF. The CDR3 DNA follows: TGTGCCACATCCCGGGACAGGACCTACGAGCAGTACTTC.

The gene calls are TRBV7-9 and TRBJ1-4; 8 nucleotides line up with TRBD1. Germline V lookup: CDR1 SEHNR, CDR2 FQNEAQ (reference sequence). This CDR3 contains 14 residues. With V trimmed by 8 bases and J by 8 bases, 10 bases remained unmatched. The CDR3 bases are TGTGCCAGCCGCCGCGACAGGGGTGAAGAAAAACTGTTTTTT. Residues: CASRRDRGEEKLFF.

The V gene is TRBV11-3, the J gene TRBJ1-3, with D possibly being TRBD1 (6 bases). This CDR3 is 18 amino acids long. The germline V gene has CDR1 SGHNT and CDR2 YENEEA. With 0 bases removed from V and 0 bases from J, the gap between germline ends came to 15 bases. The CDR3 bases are TGTGCCAGCAGCTTAGAGTCTACAGGGCGAAGCTCTGGAAACACCATATATTTT. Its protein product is CASSLESTGRSSGNTIYF.

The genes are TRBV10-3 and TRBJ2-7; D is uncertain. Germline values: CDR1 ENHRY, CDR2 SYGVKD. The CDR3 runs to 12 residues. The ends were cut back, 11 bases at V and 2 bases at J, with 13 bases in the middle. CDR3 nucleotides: TGTGCCGTCGAGGTCGGCCCCTACGAGCAGTACTTC. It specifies CAVEVGPYEQYF.

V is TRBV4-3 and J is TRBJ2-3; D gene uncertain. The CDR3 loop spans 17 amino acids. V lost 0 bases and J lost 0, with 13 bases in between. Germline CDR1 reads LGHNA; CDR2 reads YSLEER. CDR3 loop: CASSQEGSHSSTDTQYF. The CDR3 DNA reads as TGCGCCAGCAGCCAAGAAGGCTCTCACTCTAGCACAGATACGCAGTATTTT.

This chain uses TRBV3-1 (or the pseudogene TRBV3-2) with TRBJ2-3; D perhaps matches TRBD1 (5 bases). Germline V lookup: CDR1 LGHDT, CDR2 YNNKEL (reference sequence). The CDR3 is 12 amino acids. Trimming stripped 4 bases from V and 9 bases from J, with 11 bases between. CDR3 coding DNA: TGTGCCAGCAGCCGTCAGGGTTACACGCAGTATTTT. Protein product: CASSRQGYTQYF.

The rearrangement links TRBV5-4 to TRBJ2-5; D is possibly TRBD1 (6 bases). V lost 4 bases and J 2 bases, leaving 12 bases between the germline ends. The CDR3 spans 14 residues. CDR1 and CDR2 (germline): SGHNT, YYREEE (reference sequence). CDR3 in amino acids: CASSRTATQETQYF. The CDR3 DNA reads TGTGCCAGCAGCCGGACAGCCACTCAAGAGACCCAGTACTTC.

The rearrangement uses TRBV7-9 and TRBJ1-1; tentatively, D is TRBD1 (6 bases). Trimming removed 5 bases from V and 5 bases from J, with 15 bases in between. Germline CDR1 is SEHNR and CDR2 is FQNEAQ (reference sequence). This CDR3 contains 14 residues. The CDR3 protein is CASSPRQGSTEAFF. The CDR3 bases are TGTGCCAGCAGCCCGCGGCAGGGGAGTACTGAAGCTTTCTTT. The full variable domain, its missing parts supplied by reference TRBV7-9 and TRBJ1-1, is DTGVSQNPRHKITKRGQNVTFRCDPISEHNRLYWYRQTLGQGPEFLTYFQNEAQLEKSRLLSDRFSAERPKGSFSTLEIQRTEQGDSAMYLCASSPRQGSTEAFFGQGTRLTVV.

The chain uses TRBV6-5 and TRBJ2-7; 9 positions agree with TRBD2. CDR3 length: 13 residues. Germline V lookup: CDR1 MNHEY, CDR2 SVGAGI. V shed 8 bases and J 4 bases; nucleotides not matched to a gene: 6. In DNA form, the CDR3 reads TGTGCCAGCGGGCTAGCGGGACCTTACGAGCAGTACTTC. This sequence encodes CASGLAGPYEQYF.

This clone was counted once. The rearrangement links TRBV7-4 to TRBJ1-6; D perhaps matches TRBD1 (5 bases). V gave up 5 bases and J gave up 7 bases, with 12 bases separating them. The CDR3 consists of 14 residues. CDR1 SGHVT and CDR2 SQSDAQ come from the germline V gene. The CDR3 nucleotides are TGTGCCAGCAGCGCCCGGGACGGCAATTCACCCCTCCACTTT. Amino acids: CASSARDGNSPLHF. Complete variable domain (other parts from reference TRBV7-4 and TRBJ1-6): GAGVSQSPRYKVAKRGRDVALRCDSISGHVTLYWYRQTLGQGSEVLTYSQSDAQRDKSGRPSGRFSAERPERSVSTLKIQRTEQGDSAVYLCASSARDGNSPLHFGNGTRLTVT.

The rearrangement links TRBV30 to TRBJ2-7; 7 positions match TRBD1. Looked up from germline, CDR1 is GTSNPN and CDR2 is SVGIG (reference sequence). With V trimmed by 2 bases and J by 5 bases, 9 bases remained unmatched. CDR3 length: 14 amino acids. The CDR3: CAWSPPDRADEQYF. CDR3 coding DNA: TGTGCCTGGAGTCCCCCTGACAGGGCGGACGAGCAGTACTTC.

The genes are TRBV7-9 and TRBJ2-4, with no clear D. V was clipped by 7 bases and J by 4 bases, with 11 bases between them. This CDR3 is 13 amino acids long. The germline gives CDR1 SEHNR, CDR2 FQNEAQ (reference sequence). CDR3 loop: CASTISGKNIQYF. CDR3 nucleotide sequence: TGTGCCAGCACCATAAGTGGGAAAAACATTCAGTACTTC.

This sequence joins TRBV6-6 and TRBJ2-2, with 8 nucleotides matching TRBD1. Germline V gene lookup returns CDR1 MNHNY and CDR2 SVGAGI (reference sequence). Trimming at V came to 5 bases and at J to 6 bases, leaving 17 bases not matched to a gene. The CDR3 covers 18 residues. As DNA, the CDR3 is TGTGCCAGCAGTCCCCGGACAGGGTATTTTGGAGCCGCCGGGGAGCTGTTTTTT. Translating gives CASSPRTGYFGAAGELFF.

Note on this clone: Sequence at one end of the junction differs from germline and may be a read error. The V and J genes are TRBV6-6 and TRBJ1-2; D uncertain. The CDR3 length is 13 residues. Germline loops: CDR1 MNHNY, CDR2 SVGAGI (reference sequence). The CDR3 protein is CASTARSGYVYTF. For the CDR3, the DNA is TGTGCCAGCACTGCAAGGTCCGGCTATGTCTACACCTTC.

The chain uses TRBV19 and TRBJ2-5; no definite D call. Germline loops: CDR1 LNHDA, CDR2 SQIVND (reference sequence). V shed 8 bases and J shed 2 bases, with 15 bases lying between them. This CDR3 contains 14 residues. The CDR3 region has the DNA TGTGCCAGTCAGTCAAGAACAGAGCAAGAGACCCAGTACTTC. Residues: CASQSRTEQETQYF.

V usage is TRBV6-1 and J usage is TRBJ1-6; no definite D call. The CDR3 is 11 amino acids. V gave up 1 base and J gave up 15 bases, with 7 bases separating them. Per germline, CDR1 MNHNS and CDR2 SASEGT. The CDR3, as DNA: TGTGCCAGCAGTGAAGATCCTAACCTCCACTTT. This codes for CASSEDPNLHF.

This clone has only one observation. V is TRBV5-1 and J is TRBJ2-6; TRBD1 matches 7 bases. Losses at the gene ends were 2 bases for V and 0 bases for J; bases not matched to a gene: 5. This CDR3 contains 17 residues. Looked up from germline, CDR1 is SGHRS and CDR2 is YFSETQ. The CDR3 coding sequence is TGCGCCAGCAGCTTTTCGGACAGGTCCTCTGGGGCCAACGTCCTGACTTTC. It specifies CASSFSDRSSGANVLTF.

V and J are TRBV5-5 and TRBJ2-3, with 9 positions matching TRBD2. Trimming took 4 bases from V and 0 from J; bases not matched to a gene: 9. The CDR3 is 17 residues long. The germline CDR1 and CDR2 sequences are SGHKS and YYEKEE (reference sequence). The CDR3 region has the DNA TGTGCCAGCAGCCGCCGTGGAGCGGGAGGAAGCACAGATACGCAGTATTTT. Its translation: CASSRRGAGGSTDTQYF. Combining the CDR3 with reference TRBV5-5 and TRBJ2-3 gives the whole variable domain DAGVTQSPTHLIKTRGQQVTLRCSPISGHKSVSWYQQVLGQGPQFIFQYYEKEERGRGNFPDRFSARQFPNYSSELNVNALLLGDSALYLCASSRRGAGGSTDTQYFGPGTRLTVL.

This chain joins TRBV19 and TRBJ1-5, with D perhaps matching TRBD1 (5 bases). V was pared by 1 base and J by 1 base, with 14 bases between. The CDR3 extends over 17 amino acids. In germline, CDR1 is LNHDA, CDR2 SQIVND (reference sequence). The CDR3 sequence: CASSIGGRGPSNQPQHF. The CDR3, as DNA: TGTGCCAGTAGTATAGGCGGTAGGGGACCAAGCAATCAGCCCCAGCATTTT.

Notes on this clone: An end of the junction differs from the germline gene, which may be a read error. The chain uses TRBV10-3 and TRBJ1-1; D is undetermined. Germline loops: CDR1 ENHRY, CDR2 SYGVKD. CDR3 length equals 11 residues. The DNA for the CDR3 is TGTGCAATCAGTTGGGACACTGAAGCTTTCTTT. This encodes CAISWDTEAFF.

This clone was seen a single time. The CDR3 sequence is CAPVGGSGELFF. CDR3 sequence (DNA): TGTGCCCCTGTCGGGGGATCCGGGGAGCTGTTTTTT. This chain links TRBV19 with TRBJ2-2; D is perhaps TRBD2 (6 bases). V lost 11 bases and J 6 bases, leaving 13 bases between the germline ends. CDR3 length equals 12 residues. CDR1 and CDR2 from the germline V gene are LNHDA and SQIVND (reference sequence).